The sequence of this T cell receptor beta chain was determined in a study of T cells after yellow fever vaccination. Study as a whole: Fractions of low cell number were prepared using SMART-Seq v4 Ultra Low Input.

As concerns this clonotype: What it binds is not known.

Researchers made TCR cDNA using 5'RACE template switching, and this step added a universal primer site and UMIs. Each CDR3 protein is one row after TCRdb ran MiXCR on the 5' RACE reads. The sample holds 200,000 to 300,000 distinct CDR3 sequences; 10% to 15% are singletons and the top ten take 0.5% to 0.6%. Notes on the study in general: Among primary-vaccination clones, most reappeared after the booster, at roughly 95% for CD4 and under 90% for CD8. Compared with primary, the secondary response was weaker and peaked at day 5, not 15.

The sequence was collected from a man younger than 40 who received the YFV17D yellow fever vaccine. Sequenced material: CD4+ T cells sorted from PBMCs, taken 45 days after the yellow fever booster vaccination.

This CDR3 reads CAISEGRLTSGNTIYF. Written as DNA, the CDR3 is TGTGCCATCAGTGAAGGCAGGCTCACCTCTGGAAACACCATATATTTT. V and J are TRBV10-3 and TRBJ1-3; no clear D gene. Germline values: CDR1 ENHRY, CDR2 SYGVKD. The V and J ends lost 3 bases and 0 bases respectively, with 12 bases between them. This CDR3 is built from 16 residues.